The 24 T cell receptor beta chains in this list originate from one sample, sequenced in a study of blood T cell repertoires in COVID-19. Some clones are missing from TCRdb's copy, which holds only in-frame ones; the method was immunoSEQ multiplex PCR. The sample records hundreds of thousands of clones, about 89% being singletons. The sample taken for sequencing was peripheral blood. The origin of the receptors is a woman aged 50 to 60 with COVID-19, enrolled during active disease.

This clone has a single count. The chain couples TRBV5-1 to TRBJ1-1, with 10 bases matching TRBD1. V shed 0 bases, J shed 4 bases, and the junction held 3 bases outside the gene matches. CDR3 length: 15 residues. From germline, CDR1 is SGHRS and CDR2 YFSETQ. The CDR3 coding sequence is TGCGCCAGCAGCTTGGTTGGGGACAGGGGCACTGAAGCTTTCTTT. This sequence encodes CASSLVGDRGTEAFF.

The CDR3 region has the DNA TGTGCCTGGAGTGTGGGTGGGACAGCGAACACTGAAGCTTTCTTT. This sequence encodes CAWSVGGTANTEAFF. V is TRBV30 and J is TRBJ1-1; 7 bases agree with TRBD1. The CDR3 spans 15 residues. V was pared by 0 bases and J by 1 base, with 5 bases of the junction left unmatched. From germline, CDR1 is GTSNPN and CDR2 SVGIG (reference sequence).

The rearrangement uses TRBV25-1 and TRBJ1-6; D call uncertain. Germline V gene data show CDR1 as MGHDK and CDR2 as SYGVNS. The CDR3 has 14 amino acids. The V gene lost 7 bases and the J gene lost 7 bases, with 14 bases spanning the gap. CDR3 residues: CASTPWATNSPLHF. CDR3 coding DNA: TGTGCCAGCACACCTTGGGCTACAAATTCACCCCTCCACTTT.

This rearrangement joins TRBV11-2 to TRBJ2-1; 10 bases align to TRBD2. The CDR3 extends over 15 amino acids. Germline CDR1 is SGHAT and CDR2 is FQNNGV. With 5 bases clipped from V and 9 bases from J, the junction kept 10 bases outside the gene matches. The CDR3: CASSPFGLAASEQFF. The DNA of the CDR3 is TGTGCCAGCAGCCCTTTCGGACTAGCGGCCTCTGAGCAGTTCTTC.

J is TRBJ2-2 and V is TRBV7-6, with TRBD2 matching 13 bases. The CDR3 sequence is 17 residues long. Germline values: CDR1 SGHVS, CDR2 FNYEAQ. J lost 6 bases, V lost 5 bases, and 9 bases had no gene match. This CDR3 is CASSRRAGTSGAGELFF. The CDR3 bases are TGTGCCAGCAGCCGAAGAGCCGGGACTAGCGGGGCCGGGGAGCTGTTTTTT.

The chain carries TRBV12-2 and TRBJ2-2; the D segment call TRBD1 is taken from the table without a DNA check. TRBV12-2 is labeled a pseudogene. The CDR3 is 20 amino acids. This CDR3 reads CASRAYRGQGKKPNTGELFF. CDR3 coding DNA: TGTGCAAGTCGCGCTTATAGGGGACAGGGGAAAAAACCTAACACCGGGGAGCTGTTTTTT.

The chain links TRBV7-6 to TRBJ2-1; tentative D call: TRBD1 (6 bases). CDR3 length: 15 amino acids. Trimming stripped 5 bases from V and 6 bases from J, with 17 bases between. Per the germline V gene, CDR1 is SGHVS and CDR2 is FNYEAQ. The CDR3: CASSPKGQMFNEQFF. CDR3 DNA sequence: TGTGCCAGCAGCCCCAAGGGACAAATGTTCAATGAGCAGTTCTTC.

This sequence joins TRBV11-2 and TRBJ2-3, with 9 bases matching TRBD2. The CDR3 is 18 residues long. Germline-derived CDR1 and CDR2 are SGHAT and FQNNGV. J gave up 2 bases and V 0 bases, and 9 bases lay outside the gene matches. CDR3 coding DNA: TGTGCCAGCAGCTTAGAATTGACTAGCGGCGCCACCACAGATACGCAGTATTTT. It codes for CASSLELTSGATTDTQYF.

The chain combines TRBV11-3 with TRBJ2-3, with 8 bases fitting TRBD2. The germline gives CDR1 SGHNT, CDR2 YENEEA. The V and J ends lost 4 bases and 1 base, in that order; junction bases with no gene match: 7. There are 16 residues in the CDR3. For the CDR3, the DNA is TGTGCCAGCAGCTCTCGGGGGGGCATCGGCACAGATACGCAGTATTTT. The encoded protein is CASSSRGGIGTDTQYF.

V gene TRBV2 combines with J gene TRBJ2-6; 10 nucleotides line up with TRBD1. There are 18 residues in the CDR3. Trimming cost V 5 bases and J 0 bases; bases outside gene matches: 7. Germline loops: CDR1 SNHLY, CDR2 FYNNEI. The CDR3 region has the DNA TGTGCCAGCAGTAGAGGGGACAGGGGTTCCTCTGGGGCCAACGTCCTGACTTTC. This gives the protein CASSRGDRGSSGANVLTF.

V and J are TRBV11-1 and TRBJ2-7, with TRBD2 matching over 11 bases. In germline, CDR1 is SGHAT, CDR2 FQDESV (reference sequence). V shed 4 bases, J shed 1 base, and the junction held 3 bases outside the gene matches. The CDR3 length is 15 residues. The CDR3, as DNA: TGTGCCAGCAGCTCCTGGACTAGCGGGTCCTACGAGCAGTACTTC. It yields the protein CASSSWTSGSYEQYF. The variable domain in full, with the rest retrieved from reference TRBV11-1 and TRBJ2-7, is EAEVAQSPRYKITEKSQAVAFWCDPISGHATLYWYRQILGQGPELLVQFQDESVVDDSQLPKDRFSAERLKGVDSTLKIQPAELGDSAMYLCASSSWTSGSYEQYFGPGTRLTVT.

V gene TRBV9 combines with J gene TRBJ1-2; 7 positions match TRBD1. CDR3 size: 15 residues. The V and J ends lost 2 bases and 5 bases, in that order; junction bases with no gene match: 9. CDR1 and CDR2 (germline): SGDLS, YYNGEE. Here the CDR3 DNA reads TGTGCCAGCAGCGTTGGAGGACAGGACGATTATGGCTACACCTTC. Residues: CASSVGGQDDYGYTF.

The chain links TRBV6-5 to TRBJ2-7, with 9 nucleotides matching TRBD1. This CDR3 is 12 amino acids long. V dropped 5 bases and J dropped 11; count of bases not matched to a gene: 7. CDR1 is MNHEY and CDR2 is SVGAGI in the germline V gene. Here the CDR3 DNA reads TGTGCCAGCAGTCCCGGACAGGGGCGAAAGTACTTC. This codes for CASSPGQGRKYF.

The rearrangement uses TRBV5-4 and TRBJ2-3; TRBD2 aligns across 7 bases. Unmatched junction bases numbered 3, after V lost 5 bases and J lost 0 bases. CDR3 length: 14 amino acids. Germline V lookup: CDR1 SGHNT, CDR2 YYREEE (reference sequence). In DNA form, the CDR3 reads TGTGCCAGCAGGCTGGGGGGGAGCACAGATACGCAGTATTTT. Translating it yields CASRLGGSTDTQYF.

In its sample, this clone was seen once. The CDR3 loop reads CASSSGQGHLWGNQPQHF. The CDR3 DNA reads TGTGCCAGCAGCTCGGGACAGGGCCACCTTTGGGGCAATCAGCCCCAGCATTTT. The rearrangement uses TRBV5-6 and TRBJ1-5, with 9 bases matching TRBD1. Germline CDR1 is SGHDT and CDR2 is YYEEEE. V was pared by 3 bases and J by 2 bases, with 12 bases of the junction left unmatched. The CDR3 contains 18 residues.

The chain joins TRBV7-2 to TRBJ2-7; TRBD2 might be the D (6 bases). The V gene lost 0 bases and the J gene lost 5 bases, with 11 bases spanning the gap. The CDR3 contains 14 residues. CDR1 SGHTA and CDR2 FQGNSA come from the germline V gene. In nucleotides, the CDR3 is TGTGCCAGCAGCTTAGCTTTAGGGGAGGACGAGCAGTACTTC. The encoded protein is CASSLALGEDEQYF.

The V gene is TRBV11-2, the J gene TRBJ2-7; 12 positions match TRBD2. The V gene's germline CDR1 is SGHAT and CDR2 FQNNGV. The CDR3 covers 15 residues. V dropped 2 bases and J dropped 7; count of bases not matched to a gene: 6. The CDR3, as DNA: TGTGCCAGCAGCTTACTACTAGCGGGGGGTGGGGAGCAGTACTTC. Translation gives CASSLLLAGGGEQYF.

V is TRBV6-5 and J is TRBJ1-5; 9 bases are a match to TRBD1. The CDR3 contains 14 residues. Germline CDR1 MNHEY, CDR2 SVGAGI. Trimming took 6 bases from V and 3 from J; bases not matched to a gene: 3. The CDR3 protein is CASSRDRDNQPQHF. The CDR3 DNA follows: TGTGCCAGCAGCCGGGACAGGGACAATCAGCCCCAGCATTTT.

The chain links TRBV2 to TRBJ1-6, with D hard to call. Trimming pared 3 bases from V and 7 bases from J, leaving 13 bases between. The CDR3 totals 15 residues. The germline V gene encodes CDR1 SNHLY and CDR2 FYNNEI. This CDR3 is CASSDSGEGNSPLHF. CDR3 in DNA: TGTGCCAGCAGTGACTCCGGGGAGGGAAATTCACCCCTCCACTTT.

A note on this clone: Within the sample, other DNA sequences also encode this same CDR3. The V gene is TRBV5-6, the J gene TRBJ1-2; TRBD1 is a possible D gene (6 bases). The CDR3 contains 14 residues. Per germline, CDR1 SGHDT and CDR2 YYEEEE. V was clipped by 0 bases and J by 3 bases, with 9 bases between them. The CDR3 sequence is CASSLGQAYYGYTF. The CDR3 DNA is TGTGCCAGCAGCTTGGGACAGGCCTACTATGGCTACACCTTC.

The chain carries TRBV1 and TRBJ2-3; TRBD2, the D gene given by the table, was not confirmed from the DNA. TRBV1 constitutes a pseudogene. The CDR3 contains 17 residues. This chain's CDR3 is CTSSQDKERGGRDTQYF. The DNA of the CDR3 is TGCACCAGCAGCCAAGATAAGGAGCGGGGGGGCCGGGATACGCAGTATTTT.

This rearrangement joins TRBV19 to TRBJ1-1, with 9 nucleotides matching TRBD1. The junction had 13 bases not matched to a gene; V was cut back by 5 bases and J by 9 bases. The CDR3 covers 15 residues. Per the germline V gene, CDR1 is LNHDA and CDR2 is SQIVND (reference sequence). The CDR3 DNA is TGTGCCAGTAGTCCCACCCGGGACAGGGTCTCCCAAGCTTTCTTT. Its protein product is CASSPTRDRVSQAFF.

The chain couples TRBV5-4 to TRBJ2-5, with D possibly matching TRBD1 (6 bases). The CDR3 consists of 14 residues. V was cut by 4 bases and J by 0 bases, with 10 bases left in between. Per the germline V gene, CDR1 is SGHNT and CDR2 is YYREEE (reference sequence). The CDR3 here is CASSKTGYQETQYF. CDR3 bases: TGTGCCAGCAGCAAAACAGGGTACCAAGAGACCCAGTACTTC.

This clone was seen a handful of times. J is TRBJ1-6 and V is TRBV19; D may be TRBD1 (5 bases). Looked up from germline, CDR1 is LNHDA and CDR2 is SQIVND (reference sequence). Deletions cut 3 bases from V and 7 bases from J, with 19 bases between. The CDR3 length is 17 residues. DNA of the CDR3: TGTGCCAGTAGTATTGGGTGGGGGAGGGGCCAAAATTCACCCCTCCACTTT. Protein product: CASSIGWGRGQNSPLHF.